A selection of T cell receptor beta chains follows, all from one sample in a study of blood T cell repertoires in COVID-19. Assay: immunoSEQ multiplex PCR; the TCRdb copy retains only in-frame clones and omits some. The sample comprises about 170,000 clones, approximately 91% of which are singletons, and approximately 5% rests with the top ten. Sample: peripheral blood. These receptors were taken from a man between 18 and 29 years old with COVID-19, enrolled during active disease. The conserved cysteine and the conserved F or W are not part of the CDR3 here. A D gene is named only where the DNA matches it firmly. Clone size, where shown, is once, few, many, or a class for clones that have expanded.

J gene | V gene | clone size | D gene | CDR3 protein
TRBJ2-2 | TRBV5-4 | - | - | ASSRRQAGELF
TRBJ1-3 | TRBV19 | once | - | VVRTGNTIY
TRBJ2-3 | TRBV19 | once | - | ASRTAATDTQY
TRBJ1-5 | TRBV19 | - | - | ASSIQGLTGNSNQPQH
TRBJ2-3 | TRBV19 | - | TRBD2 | ASSITSGRTSDTQY
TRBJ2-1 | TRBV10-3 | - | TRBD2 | AISESEREDLF
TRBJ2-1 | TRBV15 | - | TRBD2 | ATSREGRLAGGQSYNEQF
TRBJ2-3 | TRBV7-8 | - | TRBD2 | ASSFSTGGPDTQY
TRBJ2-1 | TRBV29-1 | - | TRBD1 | SAGTGESNEQF
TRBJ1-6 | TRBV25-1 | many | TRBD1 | ASSSRFTGENSPLH
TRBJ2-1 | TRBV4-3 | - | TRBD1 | ASSQVRGTGSF
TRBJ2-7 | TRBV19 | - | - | ASSILMSSSYEQY
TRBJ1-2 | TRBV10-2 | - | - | ASSGSRADGYT
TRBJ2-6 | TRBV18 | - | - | ASSPAQAYSGANVLT
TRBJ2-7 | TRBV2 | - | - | ASRTMNAYEQY
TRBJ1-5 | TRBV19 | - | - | ASSITKAGQPQH
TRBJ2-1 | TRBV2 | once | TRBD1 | ASSESLTGGLDEQF
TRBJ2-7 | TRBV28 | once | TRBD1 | ASSRDRAIDEQY
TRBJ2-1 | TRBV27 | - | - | ASSAGPNNEQF
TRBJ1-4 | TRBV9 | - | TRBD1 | ASSEGTGGIGEKLF
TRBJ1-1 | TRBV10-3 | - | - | ATGLGNTEAF
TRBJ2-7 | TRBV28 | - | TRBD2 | ASSSPRDYYEQY
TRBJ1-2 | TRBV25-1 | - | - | ASSEVGNYGYT
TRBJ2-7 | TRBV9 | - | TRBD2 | ASSVEPREGRYEQY
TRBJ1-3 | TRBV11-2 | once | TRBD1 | ASSFGTGEGNTIY
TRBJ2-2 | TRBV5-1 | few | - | ASSLGQKNTGELF
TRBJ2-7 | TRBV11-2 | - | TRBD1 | ASRGQSYEQY
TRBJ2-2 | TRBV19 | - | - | ATGGAGELF
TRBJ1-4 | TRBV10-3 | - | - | AISEGEPNEKLL
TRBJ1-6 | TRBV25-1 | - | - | ASSDGGGSPLH
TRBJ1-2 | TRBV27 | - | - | ASRGQPNYGYT
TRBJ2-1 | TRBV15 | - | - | ATSSTQAVTYNEQF
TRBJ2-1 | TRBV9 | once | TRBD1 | ASSAGTGYNEQF
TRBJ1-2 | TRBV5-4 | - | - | ASSLDSTRPYGYT
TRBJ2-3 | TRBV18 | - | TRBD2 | ASSPTSGRAMGTGHTQY
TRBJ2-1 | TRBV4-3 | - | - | ASSPGGGNEQF
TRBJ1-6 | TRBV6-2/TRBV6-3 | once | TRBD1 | ASSTGQGLRNSPLH
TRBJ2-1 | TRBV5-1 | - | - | ASSFGDRSYNEQF
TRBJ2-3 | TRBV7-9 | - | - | ASSLVGGEIDTQY
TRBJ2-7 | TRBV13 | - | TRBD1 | ATRSPQGKGEQY
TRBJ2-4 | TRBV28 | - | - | ASSNLYFGSGAKNIQY
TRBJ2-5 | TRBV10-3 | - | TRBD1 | AISGAGTGAAETQY
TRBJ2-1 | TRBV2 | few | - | ASSLQRYNEQF
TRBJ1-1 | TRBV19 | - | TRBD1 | ASRTGESTEAF
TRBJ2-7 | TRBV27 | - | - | ASSLISGRRLHEQY
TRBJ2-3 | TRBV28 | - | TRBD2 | ASSLWTSGGGTDTQY
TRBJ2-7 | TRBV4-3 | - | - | ASSPSPSRSYEQY
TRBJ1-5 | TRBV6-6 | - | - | ASSKGLGGPPVPQH
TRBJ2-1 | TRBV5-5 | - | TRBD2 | SSSLNGLAGEVGSYNEQF
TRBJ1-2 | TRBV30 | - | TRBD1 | AWSRGQAYGYT